The 10 T cell receptor beta chains reported below all come from one sample, sequenced in a study of sequential checkpoint blockade in melanoma. Sequenced by immunoSEQ multiplex PCR; TCRdb stores in-frame clones only, minus some. This table has around 9,700 clones, 55% to 70% appearing once. Noted treatment: randomized to nivolumab then ipilimumab (arm A) or the reverse (arm B). Source: CD8+ T cells sorted from blood (inferred from file names), taken from a patient given nivolumab and ipilimumab in sequence. These TCRs come from a human donor with melanoma.

This clone turned up a few times. V and J are TRBV27 and TRBJ2-7; the match to TRBD2 covers 9 bases. CDR1 is MNHEY, CDR2 SMNVEV, per germline (reference sequence). This CDR3 contains 14 residues. Losses at the gene ends were 6 bases for V and 2 bases for J; bases not matched to a gene: 5. This chain's CDR3 is CASRVRGRAYEQYF. CDR3 nucleotide sequence: TGTGCCAGCAGGGTTCGCGGGAGGGCCTACGAGCAGTACTTC.

The V and J genes are TRBV27 and TRBJ2-7; 8 bases agree with TRBD1. CDR1 MNHEY and CDR2 SMNVEV come from the germline V gene (reference sequence). V shed 1 base and J 2 bases; nucleotides not matched to a gene: 1. This CDR3 is built from 14 residues. The CDR3 nucleotides read TGTGCCAGCAGTTTATGGGACAGGCCCTACGAGCAGTACTTC. It is translated as CASSLWDRPYEQYF.

There are a few counts of this clone. The V gene is TRBV7-9, the J gene TRBJ2-7; D perhaps matches TRBD2 (5 bases). CDR3 length: 13 residues. Germline V lookup: CDR1 SEHNR, CDR2 FQNEAQ (reference sequence). V was shortened by 0 bases and J by 4 bases, with 7 bases between the two germline ends. The CDR3 bases are TGTGCCAGCAGCTTAGCTGGCGGGTACGAGCAGTACTTC. Its protein is CASSLAGGYEQYF.

This clone was detected a few times. The chain recombines TRBV28 with TRBJ2-7, with TRBD2 matching 7 bases. Trimming removed 2 bases from V and 6 bases from J; junction bases left unmatched: 1. Germline values: CDR1 MDHEN, CDR2 SYDVKM. This CDR3 contains 12 residues. CDR3 residues: CASSLTGGEQYF. The CDR3 nucleotides are TGTGCCAGCAGTTTAACGGGGGGCGAGCAGTACTTC.

About this clone: The sample holds other DNA sequences that translate to the same CDR3. The chain links TRBV19 to TRBJ1-1; D is perhaps TRBD1 (5 bases). This CDR3 region has 14 residues. V was pared by 5 bases and J by 1 base, with 11 bases between. The germline gives CDR1 LNHDA, CDR2 SQIVND (reference sequence). The CDR3 DNA reads TGTGCCAGTAGTCTGGGGCAGGGGAACACTGAAGCTTTCTTT. Amino acids: CASSLGQGNTEAFF.

This chain joins TRBV6-5 and TRBJ2-7; D possibly corresponds to TRBD1 (6 bases). The germline CDR1 and CDR2 sequences are MNHEY and SVGAGI. CDR3 length equals 15 residues. The V end was cut by 8 bases, the J end by 0 bases, with 17 bases between. The CDR3 DNA reads TGTGCCAGCCTGTCGCAGGGGTCGAGCTCCTACGAGCAGTACTTC. It is translated as CASLSQGSSSYEQYF.

This chain joins TRBV9 and TRBJ2-3, with D possibly matching TRBD2 (5 bases). V was pared by 3 bases and J by 8 bases, with 10 bases between. CDR3 length equals 12 residues. Germline V gene sequence: CDR1 SGDLS, CDR2 YYNGEE. CDR3 in amino acids: CASSADGSTQYF. The CDR3 nucleotides read TGTGCCAGCAGCGCTGATGGGAGTACGCAGTATTTT.

The chain joins TRBV10-3 to TRBJ2-3, with 7 bases lining up with TRBD2. The germline gives CDR1 ENHRY, CDR2 SYGVKD. This CDR3 region has 16 residues. After removal of 4 bases from V and 4 bases from J, the junction contained 11 bases not matched to a gene. CDR3: CAISGETERDADTQYF. In DNA, the CDR3 is TGTGCCATCAGTGGGGAGACCGAGCGGGACGCAGATACGCAGTATTTT.

This clone showed up just a few times. The chain has TRBV10-2 and TRBJ2-1, with 8 positions matching TRBD2. V lost 7 bases and J lost 6; bases outside the gene matches: 11. The CDR3 consists of 15 residues. CDR1 and CDR2 from the germline V gene are WSHSY and SAAADI. CDR3 protein: CASTWTSGRFNEQFF. CDR3 bases: TGCGCCAGCACCTGGACCAGCGGGAGATTCAATGAGCAGTTCTTC.

In DNA form, the CDR3 reads TGTGCCAGCAGGGGGGGACAGGGCTACGAGCAGTACTTC. Protein sequence: CASRGGQGYEQYF. V gene TRBV7-9 combines with J gene TRBJ2-7; 9 nucleotides line up with TRBD1. The V gene end was trimmed by 6 bases and the J gene end by 3 bases; junction bases not matched to a gene: 3. Per germline, CDR1 SEHNR and CDR2 FQNEAQ (reference sequence). This CDR3 comprises 13 residues.